Listed here are 20 T cell receptor beta chains from one sample, sequenced in a study of a mutant IDH1 vaccine in newly diagnosed glioma. As to time point: week 5, during vaccination. It was 300 ug of mutant IDH1 20-mer peptide that made up each vaccine dose, given with topical imiquimod. Antigen specificity for these receptors is unknown. Profiling relied on immunoSEQ multiplex PCR, and the TCRdb table lists in-frame clones only, not all of them. The sample shows approximately 57,000 clones, about 80% of them seen only once. This specimen was PBMCs, taken from a glioma patient whose treatment included an IDH1 peptide vaccine. The receptors shown here come from a woman under 30 with glioma. Some clones in this sample may be carry-over from other donors' samples.

V usage is TRBV9 and J usage is TRBJ2-3; D call uncertain. CDR1 is SGDLS, CDR2 YYNGEE, per germline. The V and J ends lost 3 bases and 0 bases respectively, with 5 bases between them. The CDR3 loop spans 13 amino acids. CDR3 loop: CASSGDSTDTQYF. DNA of the CDR3: TGTGCCAGCAGCGGAGATAGCACAGATACGCAGTATTTT.

The DNA of the CDR3 is TGTGCCAGCAGTTGGGGTGGTCTCGACAATGAGCAGTTCTTC. Encoded protein: CASSWGGLDNEQFF. This sequence joins TRBV7-2 and TRBJ2-1; no firm D call. CDR3 length: 14 amino acids. Trimming pared 6 bases from V and 5 bases from J, leaving 14 bases between. Germline CDR1 SGHTA, CDR2 FQGNSA.

This chain joins TRBV27 and TRBJ2-2; 7 bases align to TRBD2. V lost 5 bases, J lost 0 bases, and 3 bases stayed unmatched. CDR3 length: 15 amino acids. Per germline, CDR1 MNHEY and CDR2 SMNVEV (reference sequence). In nucleotides, the CDR3 is TGTGCCAGCAGTAGTCTAGCGGCGAACACCGGGGAGCTGTTTTTT. Translating it yields CASSSLAANTGELFF.

The CDR3 DNA follows: TGTGCCTGGAGGGATTTTGCGACCCAGTACTTC. Its protein product is CAWRDFATQYF. The J gene is TRBJ2-5, the V gene TRBV30; D is unclear. V lost 3 bases to trimming and J lost 7 bases, with 9 bases between them. The CDR3 consists of 11 residues. Germline V gene data show CDR1 as GTSNPN and CDR2 as SVGIG (reference sequence).

A word on this clone: One end of the junction does not line up with germline, which may come from a read error. The genes are TRBV6-5 and TRBJ1-1; no firm D call. CDR1 and CDR2 (germline): MNHEY, SVGAGI. The CDR3 totals 12 residues. CDR3 loop: CASRGANTGAFF. The CDR3 DNA follows: TGTGCCAGCAGGGGAGCGAACACTGGAGCTTTCTTT.

In its sample, this clone was seen once. The J gene is TRBJ2-7, the V gene TRBV5-1, with D maybe TRBD2 (5 bases). Trimming removed 0 bases at V and 2 bases at J, with 9 bases between. The CDR3 covers 14 residues. The germline V gene encodes CDR1 SGHRS and CDR2 YFSETQ. CDR3 bases: TGCGCCAGCAGCTTGGCCGGGGAGCCCTACGAGCAGTACTTC. It codes for CASSLAGEPYEQYF.

Only one count was recorded for this clone. The rearrangement links TRBV18 to TRBJ1-4; D perhaps matches TRBD1 (5 bases). Deletions cut 0 bases from V and 8 bases from J, with 13 bases between. CDR1 and CDR2 (germline): KGHSH, LQKENI. The CDR3 is 15 residues long. CDR3 protein: CASSPPIGRAEKLFF. In DNA, the CDR3 is TGTGCCAGCTCACCACCGATAGGCAGGGCCGAAAAACTGTTTTTT.

V and J are TRBV27 and TRBJ1-1; D gene ambiguous. This CDR3 has 14 residues. The germline CDR1 and CDR2 sequences are MNHEY and SMNVEV (reference sequence). Trimming left V 0 bases short and J 7 bases short, with 12 bases between. The CDR3 spells CASSLSTALGEAFF. DNA of the CDR3: TGTGCCAGCAGTTTATCGACGGCCCTGGGTGAAGCTTTCTTT.

This sequence joins TRBV14 and TRBJ1-3, with unresolved D. CDR1 and CDR2 (germline): SGHDN, FVKESK. This CDR3 is 16 amino acids long. Trimming left V 1 base short and J 0 bases short, with 10 bases between. In DNA, the CDR3 is TGTGCCAGCAGCCAAGGATTAGACTTCTCTGGAAACACCATATATTTT. The encoded protein is CASSQGLDFSGNTIYF.

The J gene is TRBJ2-5, the V gene TRBV5-1, with D possibly TRBD2 on 6 matching bases. Deletions cut 4 bases from V and 5 bases from J, with 18 bases between. The CDR3 is 15 residues long. Germline V gene lookup returns CDR1 SGHRS and CDR2 YFSETQ. In DNA, the CDR3 is TGCGCCAGCAGCGTTATTTTCAGGGCGGGGGAGACCCAGTACTTC. It specifies CASSVIFRAGETQYF.

The rearrangement links TRBV9 to TRBJ1-4; possible D gene TRBD1, 5 bases. The V end was cut by 4 bases, the J end by 4 bases, with 11 bases between. The CDR3 is 14 amino acids. The germline V gene encodes CDR1 SGDLS and CDR2 YYNGEE. CDR3: CASSSQGGNEKLFF. As DNA, the CDR3 is TGTGCCAGCAGCTCGCAGGGAGGTAATGAAAAACTGTTTTTT.

The chain combines TRBV6-1 with TRBJ2-2, with 7 bases fitting TRBD1. V trimming: 2 bases; J trimming: 0 bases; junction bases outside the gene matches: 9. From germline, CDR1 is MNHNS and CDR2 SASEGT. CDR3 length: 18 amino acids. In nucleotides, the CDR3 is TGTGCCAGCAGTGAATATAAATGGACAGGAACGAACACCGGGGAGCTGTTTTTT. Translating it yields CASSEYKWTGTNTGELFF.

In its sample, this clone was seen a few times. This chain connects TRBV7-2 to TRBJ1-3; perhaps TRBD1 as D (6 bases). This CDR3 comprises 15 residues. V dropped 4 bases and J dropped 4 bases, with 14 bases sitting between them. CDR1 is SGHTA and CDR2 is FQGNSA in the germline V gene. CDR3 nucleotide sequence: TGTGCCAGCAGCTCTACCGGGACACAGGGAAACACCATATATTTT. Amino acids: CASSSTGTQGNTIYF.

The chain couples TRBV5-3 to TRBJ2-6; a weak D match, TRBD2 (6 bases). TRBV5-3 is treated as an ORF (open reading frame) with a function not yet certain. Trimming took off 5 bases at V and 5 bases at J, with 20 bases between the two ends. The CDR3 runs to 17 residues. As DNA, the CDR3 is TGTGCCAGAAGACCCTATAGCGGATCTAGGAGGGCCAACGTCCTGACTTTC. The encoded protein is CARRPYSGSRRANVLTF.

V is TRBV7-2 and J is TRBJ1-2; TRBD1 agrees at 9 bases. Germline V gene lookup returns CDR1 SGHTA and CDR2 FQGNSA. The CDR3 length is 17 residues. Losses at the gene ends were 2 bases for V and 8 bases for J; bases not matched to a gene: 15. The chain's CDR3 is CASSLTMGTGGARGYTF. The CDR3 DNA follows: TGTGCCAGCAGCTTAACCATGGGCACAGGGGGCGCAAGGGGCTACACCTTC.

The rearrangement uses TRBV4-1 and TRBJ1-2; D possibly corresponds to TRBD1 (6 bases). The CDR3 runs 13 residues. V was shortened by 1 base and J by 4 bases, with 7 bases between the two germline ends. Germline values: CDR1 MGHRA, CDR2 YSYEKL. Here the CDR3 reads CASSQGTAYGYTF. The DNA for the CDR3 is TGCGCCAGCAGCCAAGGGACAGCCTATGGCTACACCTTC.

There are a few counts of this clone. V and J are TRBV7-9 and TRBJ1-4; tentative D call: TRBD1 (5 bases). Germline CDR1 is SEHNR and CDR2 is FQNEAQ (reference sequence). V was clipped by 4 bases and J by 5 bases, with 11 bases between them. The CDR3 is made up of 14 amino acids. The CDR3 loop is CASSSIKGNEKLFF. The CDR3 DNA follows: TGTGCCAGCAGCTCCATAAAGGGGAATGAAAAACTGTTTTTT.

V usage is TRBV10-2 and J usage is TRBJ1-1; no clear D. Germline loops: CDR1 WSHSY, CDR2 SAAADI. The CDR3 loop spans 14 amino acids. With 1 base removed from V and 2 bases from J, the gap between germline ends came to 8 bases. The CDR3 DNA reads TGCGCCAGCAGTGAGTGGTACAGCAACACTGAAGCTTTCTTT. It encodes CASSEWYSNTEAFF.

The chain is built from TRBV19 and TRBJ1-2, with 7 bases identical to TRBD1. The J segment lost 5 bases and the V segment lost 3 bases, leaving 9 bases of the junction unmatched. The CDR3 extends over 15 amino acids. Germline CDR1 reads LNHDA; CDR2 reads SQIVND (reference sequence). For the CDR3, the DNA is TGTGCCAGTAGTATCGGCGGGACAGTATCGTATGGCTACACCTTC. This gives the protein CASSIGGTVSYGYTF.

J is TRBJ2-7 and V is TRBV4-2; 7 bases agree with TRBD1. The CDR3 length is 15 residues. The germline CDR1 and CDR2 sequences are LGHNA and YNFKEQ. V shed 2 bases, J shed 2 bases, and the junction held 6 bases outside the gene matches. In nucleotides, the CDR3 is TGTGCCAGCAGCCAAACCGGGACAGCAACCTACGAGCAGTACTTC. It encodes CASSQTGTATYEQYF.